This T cell receptor beta chain was sequenced for a study of spatial heterogeneity in lung cancer. The time point was: sample taken at primary tumor resection. Patients with untreated early-stage non-small cell lung cancer, numbering around 71, were the donors. Points from the study as a whole: Expanded alpha and beta TCR counts within tumors tracked tumor mutation counts.

TCRdb re-called the 5' RACE reads through MiXCR, storing one row per CDR3 protein. The profile shows some 2,300 distinct CDR3 sequences, roughly 22% of them singletons. This clonotype qualifies as medium-sized. Antigen unknown. As an off-target read in a library built for alpha chains, this beta chain has a frequency of little significance. This material consisted of lung tumor tissue, taken at surgery. The receptor was isolated from a male donor with early-stage non-small cell lung cancer.

CDR3 DNA: TGTGCCAGCAGTACCTACAGGGTAGATGGCTATGGCTACACCTTC. Translating gives CASSTYRVDGYGYTF. The chain is built from TRBV28 and TRBJ1-2; TRBD1 might be the D (6 bases). Between the trimmed V and J ends, which lost 5 bases and 4 bases, there was a span of 17 bases. This CDR3 contains 15 residues. CDR1 is MDHEN, CDR2 SYDVKM, per germline.